Each of the 32 T cell receptor beta chains below was sequenced from the same sample in a study of T cell clonality in common variable immunodeficiency (dated by TCRdb to 2013 to 2016). Receptor libraries were prepared by the immunoSEQ multiplex PCR assay. Held by TCRdb, this immuneACCESS table contains in-frame sequences only and omits some clones. Under half of the omission traces to an unresolved V gene where checked; the cause of the rest is unknown. For this sample the table reports some 53,000 clones, with no clone seen just once. Around 3.2% of the sample lies in the top ten. The sequencing input was peripheral blood mononuclear cells. The receptors were gathered from a person aged 18 to 69 in good health.

This clone occurred many times. The sequence runs out 3 residues before the end of the CDR3; the remainder is reconstructed from the germline J gene. The V and J genes are TRBV19 and TRBJ1-2; D is ambiguous. The germline V gene has CDR1 LNHDA and CDR2 SQIVND (reference sequence). The CDR3 has 13 residues. CDR3 sequence: CASSIVSAGGYTF. CDR3 DNA (partial): TGTGCCAGTAGTATAGTATCGGCGGGCGGC.

This clone was counted many times. The sequence runs out 3 residues before the end of the CDR3; the remainder is reconstructed from the germline J gene. The chain recombines TRBV5-1 with TRBJ2-1; 9 bases align to TRBD2. CDR1 SGHRS and CDR2 YFSETQ come from the germline V gene. CDR3 length equals 14 residues. Trimming at V came to 5 bases and at J to 4 bases, leaving 4 bases not matched to a gene. The CDR3 reads CASSPSGIYNEQFF. The DNA read from the CDR3 is TGCGCCAGCAGTCCTAGCGGGATTTACAATGAG.

This clone was seen ten or more times. Coverage ceases 3 residues before the CDR3 finishes, and the germline J gene fills in the end. This chain links TRBV29-1 with TRBJ2-5, with TRBD1 matching over 9 bases. Germline trimming cut 1 base from V and 5 bases from J; bases unmatched to any gene: 5. The CDR3 totals 14 residues. Germline V lookup: CDR1 SQVTM, CDR2 ANQGSEA. CDR3 protein: CSVEGTGVGETQYF. The part of the CDR3 DNA that was read is TGCAGCGTTGAAGGGACAGGGGTTGGGGAGACC.

This clone turned up a few times. The read is 3 residues too short to cover the CDR3 end, so that end is filled in from the germline J gene. This sequence joins TRBV18 and TRBJ2-2; 8 positions match TRBD1. In germline, CDR1 is KGHSH, CDR2 LQKENI. The length of the CDR3 is 16 residues. CDR3 residues: CASSPDRAGRGEKLFF. CDR3 bases read: TGTGCCAGCTCACCGGACAGGGCCGGACGCGGGGAAAAG. Drawing the rest from reference TRBV18 and TRBJ2-2, the complete variable domain is NAGVMQNPRHLVRRRGQEARLRCSPMKGHSHVYWYRQLPEEGLKFMVYLQKENIIDESGMPKERFSAEFPKEGPSILRIQQVVRGDSAAYFCASSPDRAGRGEKLFFGEGSRLTVL.

This clone showed up just a few times. Read data end 3 residues before the CDR3 end; the end is taken from the germline J gene. The chain is built from TRBV7-9 and TRBJ1-1; D possibly corresponds to TRBD1 (6 bases). CDR1 is SEHNR and CDR2 is FQNEAQ in the germline V gene (reference sequence). Trimming took off 8 bases at V and 1 base at J, with 8 bases between the two ends. The CDR3 loop spans 12 amino acids. The chain's CDR3 is CASSTGNTEAFF. The CDR3 DNA, read in part, is TGTGCCAGCTCGACAGGGAACACTGAA.

This clone was seen ten or more times. The read halts 3 residues ahead of the CDR3 end, with the missing end drawn from the germline J gene. The chain joins TRBV29-1 to TRBJ2-1; 13 bases align to TRBD2. V was pared by 1 base and J by 7 bases, with 4 bases of the junction left unmatched. Germline CDR1 is SQVTM and CDR2 is ANQGSEA. This CDR3 comprises 15 residues. The CDR3 sequence is CSVEGTSGSRNEQFF. The part of the CDR3 DNA that was read is TGCAGCGTTGAAGGGACTAGCGGGAGTAGGAATGAG.

The table lists this clone with many counts. The read ends 3 residues early relative to the CDR3; the germline J gene fills the gap. The chain employs TRBV19 and TRBJ2-5; D perhaps matches TRBD2 (6 bases). The germline CDR1 and CDR2 sequences are LNHDA and SQIVND (reference sequence). CDR3 length equals 13 residues. V lost 3 bases to trimming and J lost 5 bases, with 10 bases between them. The covered CDR3 bases are TGTGCCAGTAGTATGGGGGGAGCGGAGACC. This translates into CASSMGGAET. In full, the CDR3 reads CASSMGGAETQYF.

This clone was seen at least ten times. The DNA ends 3 residues before the CDR3 does, and the rest of the CDR3 is filled in from the germline J gene. This rearrangement joins TRBV19 to TRBJ1-5; D might be TRBD1 (5 bases). The CDR3 is made up of 16 amino acids. V was trimmed by 5 bases and J by 6 bases, leaving 20 bases between them. The V gene's germline CDR1 is LNHDA and CDR2 SQIVND (reference sequence). The CDR3 sequence is CASSPTTVSSGQPQHF. Incomplete CDR3 DNA: TGTGCCAGTAGTCCAACGACAGTTTCTTCAGGTCAGCCC.

This clone was picked up many times. The CDR3 spells CASSPRGRTVQETQYF. CDR3 DNA, as far as it was read: TGTGCCAGCTCACCGCGTGGGAGGACAGTCCAAGAGACC. The chain links TRBV18 to TRBJ2-5; D assignment may be TRBD1 or TRBD2 (6 bases each). The read falls 3 residues short of the CDR3 end, and the missing part is taken from the germline J gene. CDR3 length: 16 amino acids. The germline CDR1 and CDR2 sequences are KGHSH and LQKENI. Between the trimmed V and J ends, which lost 3 bases and 1 base, there was a span of 15 bases.

This clone was counted at least ten times. From the germline J gene comes the end of the CDR3, since the read stops 3 residues before it. This chain links TRBV12-3 or TRBV12-4 with TRBJ2-1; 11 nucleotides line up with TRBD2. This CDR3 is 17 amino acids long. After removal of 0 bases from V and 4 bases from J, the junction contained 5 bases not matched to a gene. The covered CDR3 bases are TGTGCCAGCAGTTTAGCTAGCGGGAGGGCGAGTTACAATGAG. Translating gives CASSLASGRASYNE. From start to end, the CDR3 is CASSLASGRASYNEQFF.

For this clone: The CDR3 is cut off 3 residues early in the read; its end comes from the germline J gene. V gene TRBV10-2 combines with J gene TRBJ2-7; 9 positions agree with TRBD2. J lost 2 bases, V lost 10 bases, and 6 bases had no gene match. There are 13 residues in the CDR3. CDR1 is WSHSY and CDR2 is SAAADI in the germline V gene. The covered CDR3 bases are TGCGCCACCACCCTAGCGGGACCCTACGAG. Protein: CATTLAGPYE. In full, the CDR3 is CATTLAGPYEQYF.

There are many counts of this clone. The observed sequence ends 3 residues before the CDR3 terminus, with the missing tail filled in from the germline J gene. J is TRBJ2-7 and V is TRBV18; 8 bases fit TRBD1. J lost 4 bases, V lost 3 bases, and 8 bases had no gene match. The CDR3 extends over 15 amino acids. CDR1 and CDR2 (germline): KGHSH, LQKENI. CDR3 sequence: CASSPGAGGAYEQYF. Partial CDR3 DNA: TGTGCCAGCTCACCCGGTGCAGGGGGCGCGTACGAG.

This clone occurred many times. From the germline J gene comes the end of the CDR3, since the read stops 3 residues before it. The chain is built from TRBV2 and TRBJ2-5; TRBD2 agrees at 13 bases. The J segment lost 5 bases and the V segment lost 5 bases, leaving 5 bases of the junction unmatched. Germline V gene sequence: CDR1 SNHLY, CDR2 FYNNEI. The CDR3 length is 15 residues. Incomplete CDR3 DNA: TGTGCCAGCAGTTCCGGACTAGCGGGAGTTGAGACC. This translates into CASSSGLAGVET. The whole CDR3 protein reads CASSSGLAGVETQYF.

This clone was observed many times. The CDR3 end falls 3 residues outside the read, so it is completed with the germline J gene. The chain employs TRBV20-1 and TRBJ1-2; TRBD1 might be the D (5 bases). Between the trimmed V and J ends, which lost 1 base and 3 bases, there was a span of 9 bases. This CDR3 contains 13 residues. Germline CDR1 is DFQATT and CDR2 is SNEGSKA (reference sequence). This CDR3 is CSARAQGDYGYTF. The CDR3 bases that were read are TGCAGTGCTAGAGCGCAGGGTGACTATGGC.

There are many counts of this clone. The CDR3 is cut off 3 residues early in the read; its end comes from the germline J gene. This chain uses TRBV30 with TRBJ2-5; D gene unclear. Germline values: CDR1 GTSNPN, CDR2 SVGIG (reference sequence). This CDR3 comprises 13 residues. The V and J ends lost 3 bases and 4 bases respectively, with 12 bases between them. The CDR3 DNA, read in part, is TGTGCCTGGAGCCTTGGGCTACGAGAGACC. As protein: CAWSLGLRET. The complete CDR3 reads CAWSLGLRETQYF.

This clone was recorded at least ten times. The DNA ends 3 residues before the CDR3 does, and the rest of the CDR3 is filled in from the germline J gene. This chain links TRBV5-4 with TRBJ2-1; D is uncertain. Germline V CDR1 and CDR2: SGHNT, YYREEE (reference sequence). The V and J ends lost 0 bases and 6 bases respectively, with 13 bases between them. The length of the CDR3 is 15 residues. CDR3 amino acids: CASSLEGPATNEQFF. The sequenced part of the CDR3 DNA is TGTGCCAGCAGCTTGGAAGGGCCCGCAACCAATGAG.

This clone was seen at least ten times. The read terminates 3 residues ahead of where the CDR3 ends, so the germline J gene completes it. The chain couples TRBV20-1 to TRBJ2-7; 8 nucleotides match TRBD1. Germline values: CDR1 DFQATT, CDR2 SNEGSKA (reference sequence). This CDR3 has 12 amino acids. Losses at the gene ends were 6 bases for V and 2 bases for J; bases not matched to a gene: 3. CDR3 region: CSAQGQAYEQYF. The sequenced CDR3 bases are TGCAGTGCCCAGGGACAGGCCTACGAG.

Of note for this clone: The CDR3 goes on 3 residues after the read ends, and that part is filled in from the germline J gene. This chain links TRBV11-1 with TRBJ2-1, with a weak D call TRBD1 (6 bases). Germline assignment: CDR1 SGHAT and CDR2 FQDESV (reference sequence). Trimming cost V 5 bases and J 3 bases, with 14 bases left between them. This CDR3 is 15 amino acids long. The CDR3 reads CASSREGHRYNEQFF. The sequenced part of the CDR3 DNA is TGTGCCAGCAGCCGCGAGGGACACCGCTACAATGAG.

Worth noting for this clone: The CDR3 goes on 3 residues after the read ends, and that part is filled in from the germline J gene. The chain employs TRBV11-2 and TRBJ2-5; tentative D call: TRBD1 (6 bases). Germline V CDR1 and CDR2: SGHAT, FQNNGV. This CDR3 spans 14 amino acids. Between the trimmed V and J ends, which lost 3 bases and 2 bases, there was a span of 10 bases. The CDR3 is CASSLQDRQETQYF. The CDR3 DNA, read in part, is TGTGCCAGCAGCTTGCAGGACAGACAAGAGACC. Filled out from reference TRBV11-2 and TRBJ2-5, the complete variable domain reads EAGVAQSPRYKIIEKRQSVAFWCNPISGHATLYWYQQILGQGPKLLIQFQNNGVVDDSQLPKDRFSAERLKGVDSTLKIQPAKLEDSAVYLCASSLQDRQETQYFGPGTRLLVL.

This clone came up many times. The read is 3 residues too short to cover the CDR3 end, so that end is filled in from the germline J gene. The chain links TRBV5-1 to TRBJ2-6; TRBD1 agrees at 7 bases. J gave up 1 base and V 2 bases, and 6 bases lay outside the gene matches. The CDR3 runs to 17 residues. Germline V gene data show CDR1 as SGHRS and CDR2 as YFSETQ. The CDR3 reads CASSLNQGESGANVLTF. CDR3 DNA, as far as it was read: TGCGCCAGCAGCTTAAATCAGGGGGAGTCTGGGGCCAACGTC.

This clone was detected ten times or more. The CDR3 extends 3 residues past the end of the read, so its final part is completed from the germline J gene. This sample includes further DNA sequences coding for the same CDR3. The chain uses TRBV18 and TRBJ2-2; 9 bases map to TRBD2. Unmatched junction bases numbered 8, after V lost 1 base and J lost 8 bases. Germline V lookup: CDR1 KGHSH, CDR2 LQKENI. This CDR3 contains 16 residues. The part of the CDR3 DNA that was read is TGTGCCAGCTCACCACTAGCGGGAGCGGCCACTGGGGAG. It specifies CASSPLAGAATGE. The whole CDR3 reads CASSPLAGAATGELFF.

This clone was picked up a small number of times. With the read ending 3 residues before the CDR3 end, the germline J gene is used to fill in that end. The rearrangement links TRBV7-3 to TRBJ2-4; TRBD1 might be the D (6 bases). The CDR3 length is 15 residues. CDR1 is SGHTA and CDR2 is FQGTGA in the germline V gene. CDR3 loop: CASSPGAGEGYGQYF. Partial CDR3 DNA: TGTGCCAGCAGCCCAGGGGCAGGGGAAGGCTATGGT.

This clone was recorded many times. The CDR3 goes on 3 residues after the read ends, and that part is filled in from the germline J gene. The chain couples TRBV7-6 to TRBJ2-7, with TRBD1 as a possible D gene (6 bases). V was cut by 5 bases and J by 1 base, with 9 bases left in between. CDR3 length equals 13 residues. The germline V gene encodes CDR1 SGHVS and CDR2 FNYEAQ. This CDR3 is CASSVQGSYEQYF. The sequenced CDR3 bases are TGTGCCAGCAGCGTTCAGGGGTCCTACGAG.

This clone was detected many times. The CDR3 end is not reached by the read, which stops 3 residues before it; the germline J gene fills it in. The chain has TRBV6-2 or TRBV6-3 and TRBJ2-3; a possible D gene is TRBD2 (6 bases). The CDR3 covers 16 residues. Per germline, CDR1 MNHEY and CDR2 SVGEGT. Incomplete CDR3 DNA: TGTGCCAGCAGTTTCTCCCGGGGGAATCGCCGAGAGACG. Translating it yields CASSFSRGNRRET. The entire CDR3 reads CASSFSRGNRRETQYF.

This clone was seen repeatedly, ten times or more. Read data end 3 residues before the CDR3 end; the end is taken from the germline J gene. The chain uses TRBV5-4 and TRBJ2-7; no firm D call. Trimming shortened V by 1 base and J by 5 bases, and 10 bases separated the two germline ends. CDR3 size: 13 residues. Germline V CDR1 and CDR2: SGHNT, YYREEE (reference sequence). CDR3 DNA (partial): TGTGCCAGCAGCTTGAAGGGTTTAGACGAG. It codes for CASSLKGLDE. The full CDR3 reads CASSLKGLDEQYF.

Note on this clone: One junction end does not reproduce the germline sequence, and a read error may be involved. The CDR3 loop reads CASSMQGAYDEQFF. The covered CDR3 bases are TGTGCCAGTAGTATGCAGGGGGCCTACGATGAG. V gene TRBV19 combines with J gene TRBJ2-1; 8 bases are a match to TRBD1. The read terminates 3 residues before the CDR3 end, so the remaining end is supplied by the germline J gene. Germline values: CDR1 LNHDA, CDR2 SQIVND (reference sequence). CDR3 length equals 14 residues.

Points on this clone: The read ends 3 residues shy of where the CDR3 ends; the end is completed using the germline J gene. The V and J genes are TRBV7-2 and TRBJ1-5; D uncertain. CDR1 and CDR2 (germline): SGHTA, FQGNSA. The CDR3 sequence is 15 residues long. V dropped 1 base and J dropped 2 bases, with 9 bases sitting between them. Incomplete CDR3 DNA: TGTGCCAGCAGCTTAGGGGCTTTTGGCAATCAGCCC. Its translation: CASSLGAFGNQP. The whole CDR3 protein is CASSLGAFGNQPQHF. The complete variable domain, with remaining parts taken from reference TRBV7-2 and TRBJ1-5, reads GAGVSQSPSNKVTEKGKDVELRCDPISGHTALYWYRQSLGQGLEFLIYFQGNSAPDKSGLPSDRFSAERTGGSVSTLTIQRTQQEDSAVYLCASSLGAFGNQPQHFGDGTRLSIL.

There are many counts of this clone. This chain's CDR3 is CSARLAKNIQYF. CDR3 bases read: TGCAGTGCTAGACTAGCCAAAAACATT. The V and J genes are TRBV20-1 and TRBJ2-4; D is unclear. The missing CDR3 end, 3 residues past where the read stops, is filled in from the germline J gene. V gave up 2 bases and J gave up 0 bases, with 2 bases separating them. Germline V gene data show CDR1 as DFQATT and CDR2 as SNEGSKA (reference sequence). The CDR3 spans 12 residues.

This clone was picked up many times. The read halts 3 residues ahead of the CDR3 end, with the missing end drawn from the germline J gene. This same CDR3 is encoded by further DNA sequences in the sample. This chain links TRBV5-1 with TRBJ2-3; the D is unclear. CDR1 is SGHRS and CDR2 is YFSETQ in the germline V gene. V lost 0 bases and J lost 0, with 11 bases in between. The CDR3 is made up of 16 amino acids. Partial CDR3 DNA: TGCGCCAGCAGCTTGGCCGTTACTACTAGCACAGATACG. Translating it yields CASSLAVTTSTDT. The full CDR3 reads CASSLAVTTSTDTQYF.

This clone was seen only a few times. The CDR3 here is CASSLAAGNGYTF. The CDR3 bases that were read are TGTGCCAGCAGCTTAGCGGCGGGGAATGGC. J is TRBJ1-2 and V is TRBV7-9; D unresolved. With the read ending 3 residues before the CDR3 end, the germline J gene is used to fill in that end. The V end lost 0 bases, the J end lost 6 bases, and 8 bases lay between the germline ends. This CDR3 is built from 13 residues. CDR1 SEHNR and CDR2 FQNEAQ come from the germline V gene (reference sequence).

The table lists this clone with a few counts. The CDR3 loop reads CASRLAKVLRGDYTF. Incomplete CDR3 DNA: TGTGCAAGTCGCTTAGCGAAGGTTCTCAGGGGCGAC. The rearrangement links TRBV11-3 to TRBJ1-2, with D maybe TRBD1 (6 bases). The CDR3 extends 3 residues past the end of the read, so its final part is completed from the germline J gene. Germline V gene data show CDR1 as SGHNT and CDR2 as YENEEA. CDR3 length equals 15 residues. Using reference TRBV11-3 and TRBJ1-2 for the parts outside the CDR3, the full variable domain is EAGVVQSPRYKIIEKKQPVAFWCNPISGHNTLYWYLQNLGQGPELLIRYENEEAVDDSQLPKDRFSAERLKGVDSTLKIQPAELGDSAVYLCASRLAKVLRGDYTFGSGTRLTVV.

This clone has more than one count but fewer than ten. Since a much larger clone is just one base distant, this may be a read error. The read terminates 3 residues ahead of where the CDR3 ends, so the germline J gene completes it. Other DNA sequences in this specimen translate into the identical CDR3. This chain connects TRBV30 to TRBJ1-3; 7 positions match TRBD1. CDR3 length: 13 residues. Germline V CDR1 and CDR2: GTSNPN, SVGIG (reference sequence). The CDR3 reads CAWSQGDGNTIYF. The part of the CDR3 DNA that was read is TGTGCCTGGAGCCAGGGGGACGGAAACACA.